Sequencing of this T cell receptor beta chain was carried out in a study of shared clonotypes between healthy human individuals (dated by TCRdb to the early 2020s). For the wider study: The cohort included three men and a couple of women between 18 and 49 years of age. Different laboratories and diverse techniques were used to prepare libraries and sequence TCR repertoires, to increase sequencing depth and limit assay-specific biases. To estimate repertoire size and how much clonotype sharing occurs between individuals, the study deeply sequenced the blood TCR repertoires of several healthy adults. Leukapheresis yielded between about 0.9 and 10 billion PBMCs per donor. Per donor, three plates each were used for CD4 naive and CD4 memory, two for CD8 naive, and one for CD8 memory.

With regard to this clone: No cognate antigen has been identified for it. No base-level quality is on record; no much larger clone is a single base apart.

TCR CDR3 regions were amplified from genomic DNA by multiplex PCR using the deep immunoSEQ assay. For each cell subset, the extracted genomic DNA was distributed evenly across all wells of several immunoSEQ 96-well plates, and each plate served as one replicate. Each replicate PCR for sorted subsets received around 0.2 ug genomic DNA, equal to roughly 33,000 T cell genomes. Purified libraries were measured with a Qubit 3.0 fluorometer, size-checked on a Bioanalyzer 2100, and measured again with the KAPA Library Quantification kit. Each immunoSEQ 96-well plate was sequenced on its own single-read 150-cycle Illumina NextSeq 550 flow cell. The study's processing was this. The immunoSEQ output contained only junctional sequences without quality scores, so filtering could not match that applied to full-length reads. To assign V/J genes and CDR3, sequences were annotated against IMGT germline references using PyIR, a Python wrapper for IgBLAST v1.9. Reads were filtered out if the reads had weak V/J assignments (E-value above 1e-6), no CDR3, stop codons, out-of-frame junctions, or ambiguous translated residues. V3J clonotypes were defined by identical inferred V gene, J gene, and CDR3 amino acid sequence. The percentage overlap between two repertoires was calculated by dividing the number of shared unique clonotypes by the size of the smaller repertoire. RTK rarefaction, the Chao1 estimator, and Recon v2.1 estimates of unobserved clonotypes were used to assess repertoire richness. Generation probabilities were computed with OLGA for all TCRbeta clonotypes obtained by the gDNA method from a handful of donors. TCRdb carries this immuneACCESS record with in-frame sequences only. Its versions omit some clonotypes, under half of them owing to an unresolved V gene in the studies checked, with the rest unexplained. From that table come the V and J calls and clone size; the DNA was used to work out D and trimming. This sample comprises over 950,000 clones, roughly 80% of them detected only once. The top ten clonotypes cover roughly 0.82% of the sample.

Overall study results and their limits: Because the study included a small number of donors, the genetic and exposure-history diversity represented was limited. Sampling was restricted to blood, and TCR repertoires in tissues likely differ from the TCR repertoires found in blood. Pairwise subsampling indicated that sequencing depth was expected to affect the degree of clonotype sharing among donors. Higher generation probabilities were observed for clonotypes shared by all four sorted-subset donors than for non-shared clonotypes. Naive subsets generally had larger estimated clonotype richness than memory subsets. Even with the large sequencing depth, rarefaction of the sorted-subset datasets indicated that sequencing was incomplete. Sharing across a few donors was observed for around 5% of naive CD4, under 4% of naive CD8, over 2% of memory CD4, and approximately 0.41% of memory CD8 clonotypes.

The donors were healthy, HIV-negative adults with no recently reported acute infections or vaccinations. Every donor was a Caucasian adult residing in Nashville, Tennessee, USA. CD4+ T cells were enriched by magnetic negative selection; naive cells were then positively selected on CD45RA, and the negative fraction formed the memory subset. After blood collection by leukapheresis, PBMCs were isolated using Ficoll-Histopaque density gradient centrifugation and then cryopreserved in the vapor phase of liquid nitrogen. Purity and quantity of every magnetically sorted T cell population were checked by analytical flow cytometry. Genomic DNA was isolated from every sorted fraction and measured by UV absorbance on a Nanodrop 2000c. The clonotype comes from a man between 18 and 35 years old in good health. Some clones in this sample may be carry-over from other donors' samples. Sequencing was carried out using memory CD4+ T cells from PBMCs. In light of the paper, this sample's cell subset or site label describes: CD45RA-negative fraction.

The CDR3 here reads CASSLASAGGSGYTF. The DNA reads as follows: TGTGCCAGCAGCTTAGCGAGTGCGGGGGGCTCGGGCTACACCTTC. The receptor chain draws on TRBV11-2 and TRBJ1-2; possibly the D gene is TRBD1, per 6 matching bases. The V end loses 1 base and the J end loses 8 bases, and a stretch of 17 bases separates them. The CDR3 goes from the cysteine to the phenylalanine over 15 residues. The read is trimmed to its CDR3 DNA, 45 bases read in frame from base 1. The germline V gene specifies SGHAT as CDR1 and FQNNGV as CDR2.